Reported below is one TCR beta chain. Antigen specificity is unknown. The sample belongs to a study of T cell repertoires in cytomegalovirus infection. Study overall: CMV infection plus the matching HLA type was flagged by public TCR beta signatures.

TCRdb used MiXCR to reprocess the reads, holding one entry per CDR3 protein. In the table there are fewer than 300,000 distinct CDR3 sequences, roughly 25% of which are singletons. The study, taken as a whole, reports: CMV carriers with the relevant HLA were identified by cumulative public TCR beta family frequency. The ex vivo response showed dominance by HLA-C-restricted CMV-specific TCR beta clonotypes.

Sequenced input: PBMCs. This receptor was identified in a human donor in good health (CMV status not recorded). Some clones in this sample may be carry-over from other donors' samples.

The CDR3 protein is CASSLIAGTSNEQFF. The CDR3 DNA is TGTGCCAGCAGCTTAATTGCCGGGACCTCCAATGAGCAGTTCTTC. The V gene is TRBV7-3, the J gene TRBJ2-1; D tentatively reads TRBD1 or TRBD2 (5 bases each). This CDR3 is built from 15 residues. Germline V lookup: CDR1 SGHTA, CDR2 FQGTGA. Trimming took 1 base from V and 6 from J, leaving 13 bases between them.